Presented here are 12 T cell receptor beta chains from one specimen sequenced in a study of T cells in Graves' hyperthyroidism and ophthalmopathy. Regions amplified from RNA transcripts were the TCR beta CDR3 regions. HTBI primers were used for first-round RT-PCR of the TCR CDR3. TCRdb fed the multiplex PCR reads into MiXCR, producing one record per CDR3 protein. The sample includes some 720,000 distinct CDR3 sequences, around 15% seen only once; the top ten take roughly 8%. Sequences were obtained from blood. The receptors were sampled from a man between 18 and 35 years old with Graves' hyperthyroidism.

This clonotype was counted ten times or more. The chain is built from TRBV11-2 and TRBJ2-1; tentatively, D is TRBD2 (6 bases). The CDR3 is 11 amino acids. V was cut by 6 bases and J by 12 bases, with 12 bases left in between. Germline V CDR1 and CDR2: SGHAT, FQNNGV. The CDR3, as DNA: TGTGCCAGCAGGGCGGGGATCCTGCAGTTCTTC. It yields the protein CASRAGILQFF. Variable domain in full (rest from reference TRBV11-2 and TRBJ2-1): EAGVAQSPRYKIIEKRQSVAFWCNPISGHATLYWYQQILGQGPKLLIQFQNNGVVDDSQLPKDRFSAERLKGVDSTLKIQPAKLEDSAVYLCASRAGILQFFGPGTRLTVL.

This clonotype occurred a few times. The V gene is TRBV2, the J gene TRBJ2-1, with 7 bases that match TRBD2. CDR1 is SNHLY and CDR2 is FYNNEI in the germline V gene. This CDR3 region has 15 residues. Germline trimming cut 0 bases from V and 6 bases from J; bases unmatched to any gene: 5. The CDR3 sequence: CASSEAPGLLNEQFF. Written as DNA, the CDR3 is TGTGCCAGCAGTGAAGCTCCGGGACTACTCAATGAGCAGTTCTTC. The full variable domain, its missing parts supplied by reference TRBV2 and TRBJ2-1, is EPEVTQTPSHQVTQMGQEVILRCVPISNHLYFYWYRQILGQKVEFLVSFYNNEISEKSEIFDDQFSVERPDGSNFTLKIRSTKLEDSAMYFCASSEAPGLLNEQFFGPGTRLTVL.

There are many counts of this clonotype. The V gene is TRBV20-1, the J gene TRBJ2-3; a possible D gene is TRBD1 (6 bases). V was clipped by 0 bases and J by 1 base, with 11 bases between them. The germline CDR1 and CDR2 sequences are DFQATT and SNEGSKA (reference sequence). The CDR3 runs 15 residues. The CDR3 loop is CSARDPPGGTDTQYF. CDR3 coding DNA: TGCAGTGCTAGAGATCCCCCAGGGGGCACAGATACGCAGTATTTT.

This clonotype was detected many times. The CDR3 region is CASSVGRGTSIRDEQYF. The CDR3 coding sequence is TGTGCCAGCAGCGTAGGAAGAGGGACTAGTATTCGCGACGAGCAGTACTTC. The chain uses TRBV9 and TRBJ2-7; 8 positions match TRBD2. V was clipped by 0 bases and J by 5 bases; unmatched bases: 13. Germline V CDR1 and CDR2: SGDLS, YYNGEE. The CDR3 sequence is 17 residues long. The complete variable domain, with remaining parts taken from reference TRBV9 and TRBJ2-7, reads DSGVTQTPKHLITATGQRVTLRCSPRSGDLSVYWYQQSLDQGLQFLIQYYNGEERAKGNILERFSAQQFPDLHSELNLSSLELGDSALYFCASSVGRGTSIRDEQYFGPGTRLTVT.

This clonotype occurred many times. The chain employs TRBV2 and TRBJ1-4, with TRBD1 as a possible D gene (5 bases). The CDR3 loop spans 15 amino acids. The ends were cut back, 6 bases at V and 4 bases at J, with 15 bases in the middle. Per germline, CDR1 SNHLY and CDR2 FYNNEI. This CDR3 reads CASRPRDRVNEKLFF. The DNA of the CDR3 is TGTGCCAGCAGGCCCCGGGACCGAGTTAATGAAAAACTGTTTTTT. Complete variable domain (other parts from reference TRBV2 and TRBJ1-4): EPEVTQTPSHQVTQMGQEVILRCVPISNHLYFYWYRQILGQKVEFLVSFYNNEISEKSEIFDDQFSVERPDGSNFTLKIRSTKLEDSAMYFCASRPRDRVNEKLFFGSGTQLSVL.

CDR3 bases: TGCAGTGCTAGATCCTCAAGACACGCCGGCACTGAAGCTTTCTTT. Translated, it gives CSARSSRHAGTEAFF. This chain connects TRBV20-1 to TRBJ1-1, with D hard to call. Trimming pared 2 bases from V and 4 bases from J, leaving 17 bases between. The CDR3 is made up of 15 amino acids. Germline V lookup: CDR1 DFQATT, CDR2 SNEGSKA (reference sequence).

The rearrangement links TRBV9 to TRBJ2-1; 8 bases are shared with TRBD2. The CDR3 runs 14 residues. Germline lookup yields CDR1 SGDLS and CDR2 YYNGEE. The V segment lost 3 bases and the J segment 8 bases; nucleotides outside the gene matches: 7. CDR3 protein: CASSAGTRWDEQFF. The CDR3 coding sequence is TGTGCCAGCAGCGCAGGGACTAGGTGGGATGAGCAGTTCTTC.

In its sample, this clonotype was seen many times. The chain couples TRBV28 to TRBJ2-7, with D perhaps matching TRBD1 or TRBD2 (6 bases each). The germline V and J ends were trimmed by 10 bases and 1 base, with 20 bases remaining between them. Germline lookup yields CDR1 MDHEN and CDR2 SYDVKM. This CDR3 is built from 15 residues. The DNA for the CDR3 is TGTGCCACCTTAGGGGGGAGTGCATCGTCCTACGAGCAGTACTTC. Protein product: CATLGGSASSYEQYF. Variable domain in full (rest from reference TRBV28 and TRBJ2-7): DVKVTQSSRYLVKRTGEKVFLECVQDMDHENMFWYRQDPGLGLRLIYFSYDVKMKEKGDIPEGYSVSREKKERFSLILESASTNQTSMYLCATLGGSASSYEQYFGPGTRLTVT.

The chain joins TRBV27 to TRBJ2-5; D is perhaps TRBD2 (5 bases). CDR3 length: 13 residues. Germline V lookup: CDR1 MNHEY, CDR2 SMNVEV (reference sequence). V lost 1 base and J lost 4, with 7 bases in between. This CDR3 reads CASSLYGIETQYF. The CDR3 DNA reads as TGTGCCAGCAGTTTATACGGGATAGAGACCCAGTACTTC.

A note on this clonotype: A much larger clone is a single base away; this may be a read error. In DNA, the CDR3 is TGTGCCAGCAGGCCTAGGGCAATCGGGGAGCTGTTTTTT. This gives the protein CASRPRAIGELFF. The J gene is TRBJ2-2, the V gene TRBV3-1; D uncertain. The CDR3 runs 13 residues. CDR1 is LGHDT, CDR2 YNNKEL, per germline (reference sequence). V was shortened by 6 bases and J by 7 bases, with 12 bases between the two germline ends.

This clonotype was observed at least ten times. The genes are TRBV6-2 or TRBV6-3 and TRBJ2-3; D unresolved. Germline lookup yields CDR1 MNHEY and CDR2 SVGEGT. The CDR3 loop spans 14 amino acids. V gave up 0 bases and J gave up 4 bases, with 8 bases separating them. CDR3 loop: CASSYSTRPDTQYF. Written as DNA, the CDR3 is TGTGCCAGCAGTTACTCAACCCGTCCAGATACGCAGTATTTT.

The V gene is TRBV10-3, the J gene TRBJ2-7; D unresolved. V was clipped by 5 bases and J by 1 base, with 6 bases between them. Germline V gives CDR1 ENHRY, CDR2 SYGVKD. This CDR3 is built from 12 residues. The CDR3 reads CAISFQSYEQYF. The CDR3 DNA follows: TGTGCCATCAGTTTCCAGTCCTACGAGCAGTACTTC.